This T cell receptor beta chain was captured by sequencing in a study of T cell responses to AZD1222 COVID-19 vaccine. Sequencing was performed with immunoSEQ multiplex PCR; in TCRdb, only in-frame clones are kept and a portion is missing. The sample includes some 130,000 clones, 80% to 90% of them seen just once. The CDR3 runs to 14 residues. The germline CDR1 and CDR2 sequences are SQVTM and ANQGSEA. V was clipped by 7 bases and J by 3 bases; unmatched bases: 11. This sequence originates from an adult in good health. Sequencing used peripheral blood, obtained on day 0 of AZD1222 vaccination. The V and J genes are TRBV29-1 and TRBJ2-7, with 8 bases fitting TRBD2. The CDR3 region has the DNA TGCAGCGCCATCGGGGGGGGGCTTCTCTACGAGCAGTACTTC. Translating gives CSAIGGGLLYEQYF.